The 16 T cell receptor beta chains given below trace back to one sample, sequenced in a study of cytomegalovirus exposure and HLA in healthy donors. 13 Jbeta primers and 60 Vbeta primers were used for the PCR. The table came from immunoSEQ multiplex PCR; TCRdb's copy has only in-frame clones and leaves some out. This sample has around 38,000 clones, with around three fifths found just once. The specimen sequenced was PBMCs. These receptors were obtained from a man aged 50 to 60 in good health and CMV-seropositive.

The rearrangement uses TRBV29-1 and TRBJ1-1; TRBD1 is a possible D gene (5 bases). This CDR3 has 15 amino acids. Per the germline V gene, CDR1 is SQVTM and CDR2 is ANQGSEA. V was clipped by 6 bases and J by 2 bases, with 19 bases between them. The CDR3 is CSVGTNRGFNTEAFF. Here the CDR3 DNA reads TGCAGCGTGGGCACCAATAGGGGCTTCAACACTGAAGCTTTCTTT.

The chain couples TRBV14 to TRBJ2-2; 12 positions agree with TRBD2. With 2 bases clipped from V and 3 bases from J, the junction kept 1 base outside the gene matches. The length of the CDR3 is 16 residues. Germline CDR1 reads SGHDN; CDR2 reads FVKESK. DNA for the CDR3: TGTGCCAGCAGCCAACTAGCGGGGGGGTACACCGGGGAGCTGTTTTTT. Translation gives CASSQLAGGYTGELFF.

V gene TRBV2 combines with J gene TRBJ2-3, with TRBD1 matching over 10 bases. V shed 3 bases and J 3 bases; nucleotides not matched to a gene: 3. CDR1 and CDR2 (germline): SNHLY, FYNNEI. CDR3 length: 15 residues. The CDR3 is CASSEGDRGTDTQYF. In DNA form, the CDR3 reads TGTGCCAGCAGTGAGGGGGACAGGGGAACAGATACGCAGTATTTT.

CDR3 residues: CASSHTGVNEQYF. In nucleotides, the CDR3 is TGCGCCAGCAGCCATACAGGGGTTAACGAGCAGTACTTC. The J gene is TRBJ2-7, the V gene TRBV4-3; 7 bases fit TRBD1. The CDR3 covers 13 residues. The V segment lost 3 bases and the J segment 5 bases; nucleotides outside the gene matches: 4. Per the germline V gene, CDR1 is LGHNA and CDR2 is YSLEER.

The chain uses TRBV4-1 and TRBJ2-1; possible D gene TRBD1, 6 bases. This CDR3 contains 15 residues. Trimming stripped 3 bases from V and 4 bases from J, with 13 bases between. Germline V lookup: CDR1 MGHRA, CDR2 YSYEKL. DNA for the CDR3: TGCGCCAGCAGCCAGGAGGACAGCCTTTACAATGAGCAGTTCTTC. It specifies CASSQEDSLYNEQFF.

In this sample, this clone turned up a few times. The V call is TRBV28, the J call TRBJ2-1; the match to TRBD1 covers 8 bases. Germline-derived CDR1 and CDR2 are MDHEN and SYDVKM. V gave up 6 bases and J gave up 9 bases; unmatched junction bases: 7. This CDR3 has 13 residues. The CDR3 DNA sequence: TGTGCCAGCAGCTCTGGACAGGGTAGTGAGCAGTTCTTC. This gives the protein CASSSGQGSEQFF.

This clone has a handful of counts. V is TRBV6-1 and J is TRBJ1-2; D not certain. The V end lost 10 bases, the J end lost 2 bases, and 11 bases lay between the germline ends. Germline values: CDR1 MNHNS, CDR2 SASEGT. There are 12 residues in the CDR3. The CDR3 DNA reads TGTGCCACGAAGAGGGAGAACTATGGCTACACCTTC. Translation: CATKRENYGYTF.

The chain is built from TRBV2 and TRBJ2-5; 10 positions agree with TRBD1. Germline V gene lookup returns CDR1 SNHLY and CDR2 FYNNEI. V was pared by 5 bases and J by 7 bases, with 13 bases of the junction left unmatched. This CDR3 spans 16 amino acids. CDR3 sequence: CASSTLRTGGPGTQYF. CDR3 nucleotide sequence: TGTGCCAGCAGTACCCTAAGGACAGGGGGGCCTGGGACCCAGTACTTC.

The rearrangement links TRBV7-9 to TRBJ1-2; D not resolved. The germline gives CDR1 SEHNR, CDR2 FQNEAQ (reference sequence). This CDR3 is built from 14 residues. V gave up 7 bases and J gave up 2 bases, with 14 bases separating them. This CDR3 is CASILSGSNYGYTF. The CDR3 nucleotides read TGTGCCAGCATCCTTTCCGGGAGCAACTATGGCTACACCTTC. The whole variable domain, filled in from reference TRBV7-9 and TRBJ1-2, reads DTGVSQNPRHKITKRGQNVTFRCDPISEHNRLYWYRQTLGQGPEFLTYFQNEAQLEKSRLLSDRFSAERPKGSFSTLEIQRTEQGDSAMYLCASILSGSNYGYTFGSGTRLTVV.

The rearrangement links TRBV6-1 to TRBJ2-7; D call uncertain. The CDR3 has 13 residues. Per germline, CDR1 MNHNS and CDR2 SASEGT. Deletions cut 3 bases from V and 6 bases from J, with 12 bases between. This chain's CDR3 is CASSETGPGEQYF. The CDR3 nucleotides are TGTGCCAGCAGTGAGACTGGCCCGGGCGAGCAGTACTTC.

A single count supports this clone. One end of the junction varies from germline; a read error may be responsible. The chain is built from TRBV12-5 and TRBJ1-6; 7 nucleotides agree with TRBD1. This CDR3 is built from 17 residues. The germline V gene encodes CDR1 LGHNT and CDR2 FRNRAP. CDR3 bases: TGTGCTAGTGGTTCCATGTTACCGGGACAGTATAATTCACCCCCCCACTTT. It encodes CASGSMLPGQYNSPPHF.

This chain uses TRBV7-6 with TRBJ1-1; TRBD1 agrees at 8 bases. The V gene end was trimmed by 5 bases and the J gene end by 5 bases; junction bases not matched to a gene: 10. The CDR3 length is 15 residues. CDR1 and CDR2 (germline): SGHVS, FNYEAQ. The CDR3 loop reads CASSASTGAATEAFF. The CDR3 nucleotides are TGTGCCAGCAGCGCCTCGACAGGGGCGGCGACTGAAGCTTTCTTT.

This chain uses TRBV21-1 with TRBJ2-1; the table assigns TRBD1, which was not confirmed against the DNA. TRBV21-1 is a pseudogene. The CDR3 is 21 amino acids. This CDR3 is CASSKWAGTGGFESSYNEQFF. As DNA, the CDR3 is TGTGCCAGCAGCAAATGGGCCGGGACAGGGGGCTTCGAAAGCTCCTACAATGAGCAGTTCTTC.

The chain links TRBV28 to TRBJ1-5; no firm D call. CDR1 and CDR2 (germline): MDHEN, SYDVKM. V was pared by 6 bases and J by 3 bases, with 6 bases between. This CDR3 has 12 residues. Here the CDR3 DNA reads TGTGCCAGCAGGGAGACCAATCAGCCCCAGCATTTT. This sequence encodes CASRETNQPQHF.

V usage is TRBV6-5 and J usage is TRBJ1-6, with D possibly TRBD1 on 6 matching bases. The CDR3 has 14 amino acids. The V gene lost 5 bases and the J gene lost 10 bases, with 15 bases spanning the gap. Germline loops: CDR1 MNHEY, CDR2 SVGAGI. In DNA form, the CDR3 reads TGTGCCAGCAGTGGCGGCGGGGGCCTCTCACCCCTCCACTTT. Protein sequence: CASSGGGGLSPLHF.

In its sample, this clone was seen once. The chain recombines TRBV25-1 with TRBJ2-5, with TRBD2 matching over 11 bases. The CDR3 is made up of 15 amino acids. The V gene end was trimmed by 8 bases and the J gene end by 5 bases; junction bases not matched to a gene: 10. CDR1 is MGHDK and CDR2 is SYGVNS in the germline V gene. In DNA form, the CDR3 reads TGTGCCAGCCGGACTAGCGGGTCCGAAAGGGAGACCCAGTACTTC. It specifies CASRTSGSERETQYF. The full variable domain, its missing parts supplied by reference TRBV25-1 and TRBJ2-5, is EADIYQTPRYLVIGTGKKITLECSQTMGHDKMYWYQQDPGMELHLIHYSYGVNSTEKGDLSSESTVSRIRTEHFPLTLESARPSHTSQYLCASRTSGSERETQYFGPGTRLLVL.